These 29 T cell receptor beta chains originate from one sample sequenced in a study of T-cell reconstitution after alpha-beta-depleted transplantation in children. Using unique molecular identifiers, the investigators prepared the TCRbeta library. In TCRdb, the PCR reads were re-called with MiXCR into one record per CDR3 protein. The sample includes over 550,000 distinct CDR3 sequences, roughly a tenth seen only once; the top ten take less than 5%. This sample comprised PBMCs from the stem cell graft donor, obtained from the stem cell graft. The receptors originated from a human donor who donated a stem cell graft to a child with acute myeloid leukemia.

V gene TRBV20-1 combines with J gene TRBJ1-3; the D gene is possibly TRBD1 (5 bases). CDR3 length: 13 residues. Germline V CDR1 and CDR2: DFQATT, SNEGSKA (reference sequence). Deletions cut 1 base from V and 4 bases from J, with 8 bases between. The CDR3, as DNA: TGCAGTGCTAGAGCCGGGACGGGAAACACCATATATTTT. Translated: CSARAGTGNTIYF.

The sample holds a few counts of this clonotype. V is TRBV20-1 and J is TRBJ1-4; D might be TRBD1 (5 bases). This CDR3 comprises 16 residues. Trimming removed 6 bases at V and 0 bases at J, with 17 bases between. Looked up from germline, CDR1 is DFQATT and CDR2 is SNEGSKA (reference sequence). CDR3: CSAPPRDRATNEKLFF. In DNA form, the CDR3 reads TGCAGTGCCCCCCCCCGGGACCGTGCAACTAATGAAAAACTGTTTTTT.

This clonotype came up many times. The genes are TRBV6-5 and TRBJ2-3; D unclear. CDR1 is MNHEY, CDR2 SVGAGI, per germline. Trimming cost V 8 bases and J 5 bases, with 5 bases left between them. This CDR3 contains 10 residues. In DNA form, the CDR3 reads TGTGCCAGCGGAAGAGATACGCAGTATTTT. Amino acids: CASGRDTQYF.

This clonotype has a handful of counts. The rearrangement uses TRBV20-1 and TRBJ2-5; 11 bases match TRBD1. The CDR3 extends over 13 amino acids. Germline CDR1 and CDR2: DFQATT and SNEGSKA (reference sequence). V shed 3 bases and J 5 bases; nucleotides not matched to a gene: 2. The CDR3, as DNA: TGCAGTGCTAGGGGACAGGGGGAGGAGACCCAGTACTTC. Translating gives CSARGQGEETQYF.

This clonotype was observed a few times. This CDR3 reads CASSLERVDTGELFF. CDR3 nucleotides: TGTGCCAGCAGCTTAGAAAGGGTTGACACCGGGGAGCTGTTTTTT. The chain couples TRBV11-1 to TRBJ2-2; D gene unclear. The V gene lost 1 base and the J gene lost 3 bases, with 9 bases spanning the gap. The germline gives CDR1 SGHAT, CDR2 FQDESV (reference sequence). The CDR3 is 15 residues long.

This clonotype was seen a few times. The V gene is TRBV20-1, the J gene TRBJ2-3, with 11 bases identical to TRBD2. CDR1 is DFQATT and CDR2 is SNEGSKA in the germline V gene (reference sequence). The junction had 11 bases not matched to a gene; V was cut back by 5 bases and J by 4 bases. This CDR3 has 16 amino acids. CDR3 DNA: TGCAGTGCTGGAAACGTAGCGGGAGGGTTGGCAGATACGCAGTATTTT. Translating it yields CSAGNVAGGLADTQYF.

This clonotype was counted only a few times. The chain combines TRBV7-9 with TRBJ2-1; D is perhaps TRBD2 (5 bases). V was clipped by 6 bases and J by 5 bases, with 14 bases between them. The CDR3 extends over 14 amino acids. Germline V gene data show CDR1 as SEHNR and CDR2 as FQNEAQ (reference sequence). The CDR3 sequence is CASSYFLGDNEQFF. The DNA for the CDR3 is TGTGCCAGCAGTTACTTTTTGGGAGACAATGAGCAGTTCTTC.

The chain carries TRBV5-4 and TRBJ2-1, with 8 bases fitting TRBD2. CDR1 and CDR2 (germline): SGHNT, YYREEE (reference sequence). The V gene end was trimmed by 2 bases and the J gene end by 4 bases; junction bases not matched to a gene: 8. This CDR3 comprises 16 residues. The CDR3 bases are TGTGCCAGCAGCTTTAGCGGGACTTATACATACAATGAGCAGTTCTTC. It specifies CASSFSGTYTYNEQFF.

CDR3 sequence: CASAQGLALTQYF. CDR3 sequence (DNA): TGTGCCAGCGCCCAGGGATTGGCTTTGACCCAGTACTTC. The chain combines TRBV4-2 with TRBJ2-5, with a possible D match to TRBD1 (5 bases). From germline, CDR1 is LGHNA and CDR2 YNFKEQ. CDR3 length: 13 amino acids. V lost 8 bases and J lost 7, with 17 bases in between.

This clonotype turned up a few times. V and J are TRBV20-1 and TRBJ2-1; 7 nucleotides line up with TRBD1. The ends lost 2 bases at V and 5 bases at J; junction bases unmatched: 0. Germline-derived CDR1 and CDR2 are DFQATT and SNEGSKA (reference sequence). The CDR3 extends over 12 amino acids. CDR3 sequence: CSARRGHNEQFF. The CDR3 nucleotides are TGCAGTGCTAGAAGGGGGCACAATGAGCAGTTCTTC.

This clonotype was found many times. The junction departs from the called germline gene at one end, perhaps through a read error. J is TRBJ2-1 and V is TRBV29-1; D might be TRBD2 (5 bases). This CDR3 region has 8 residues. Germline CDR1 SQVTM, CDR2 ANQGSEA. This chain's CDR3 is CSVEYSVF. CDR3 bases: TGCAGCGTTGAGTATAGCGTCTTC.

This clonotype came up a few times. The chain links TRBV6-2 or TRBV6-3 to TRBJ1-1; D ambiguous. The CDR3 consists of 14 residues. V lost 6 bases and J 0 bases, leaving 11 bases between the germline ends. In germline, CDR1 is MNHEY, CDR2 SVGEGT. CDR3 protein: CASRSLHMNTEAFF. The DNA of the CDR3 is TGTGCCAGCAGATCCCTACACATGAACACTGAAGCTTTCTTT.

This clonotype was seen at least ten times. This chain joins TRBV4-3 and TRBJ2-1, with TRBD1 as a possible D gene (6 bases). V was shortened by 0 bases and J by 6 bases, with 12 bases between the two germline ends. Germline V gene data show CDR1 as LGHNA and CDR2 as YSLEER. The CDR3 covers 15 residues. The CDR3 reads CASSQDRGGGNEQFF. For the CDR3, the DNA is TGCGCCAGCAGCCAAGATCGAGGGGGTGGCAATGAGCAGTTCTTC.

V gene TRBV18 combines with J gene TRBJ2-7, with TRBD2 matching over 10 bases. CDR3 length: 15 residues. Trimming at V came to 1 base and at J to 5 bases, leaving 5 bases not matched to a gene. CDR1 and CDR2 from the germline V gene are KGHSH and LQKENI. The CDR3 sequence is CASSPLPSGSDEQYF. The DNA for the CDR3 is TGTGCCAGCTCACCACTGCCTAGCGGGAGCGACGAGCAGTACTTC. The variable domain in full, with the rest retrieved from reference TRBV18 and TRBJ2-7, is NAGVMQNPRHLVRRRGQEARLRCSPMKGHSHVYWYRQLPEEGLKFMVYLQKENIIDESGMPKERFSAEFPKEGPSILRIQQVVRGDSAAYFCASSPLPSGSDEQYFGPGTRLTVT.

At least ten counts were recorded for this clonotype. The chain combines TRBV6-4 with TRBJ2-3, with D perhaps TRBD2 (6 bases). Trimming shortened V by 0 bases and J by 2 bases, and 12 bases separated the two germline ends. The CDR3 sequence is 16 residues long. Germline CDR1 is MRHNA and CDR2 is SNTAGT. The CDR3 here is CASSDSNGGTTDTQYF. CDR3 sequence (DNA): TGTGCCAGCAGTGACTCGAACGGGGGAACCACAGATACGCAGTATTTT.

The chain recombines TRBV7-9 with TRBJ2-3, with D tentatively TRBD2 (5 bases). The CDR3 consists of 14 residues. Germline values: CDR1 SEHNR, CDR2 FQNEAQ (reference sequence). Trimming removed 5 bases at V and 0 bases at J, with 9 bases between. The CDR3 here is CASSKAASTDTQYF. CDR3 coding DNA: TGTGCCAGCAGCAAAGCGGCAAGCACAGATACGCAGTATTTT.

The chain carries TRBV27 and TRBJ2-1; D not resolved. The CDR3 length is 15 residues. The V end lost 4 bases, the J end lost 4 bases, and 14 bases lay between the germline ends. The V gene's germline CDR1 is MNHEY and CDR2 SMNVEV (reference sequence). The CDR3 DNA is TGTGCCAGCAGTTCTGAGCAGCCAGGATACAATGAGCAGTTCTTC. This codes for CASSSEQPGYNEQFF.

This clonotype has a count of ten or more. The CDR3: CASSLIPQAVGSKETQYF. For the CDR3, the DNA is TGTGCCAGCAGTTTAATCCCCCAAGCGGTGGGGTCTAAAGAGACCCAGTACTTC. V and J are TRBV12-3 or TRBV12-4 and TRBJ2-5; weak D call: TRBD2 (5 bases). Trimming left V 2 bases short and J 3 bases short, with 22 bases between. This CDR3 has 18 residues.

This clonotype showed up many times. The chain recombines TRBV5-4 with TRBJ2-3, with a tentative D call TRBD2 (5 bases). The V end was cut by 0 bases, the J end by 1 base, with 15 bases between. Per germline, CDR1 SGHNT and CDR2 YYREEE (reference sequence). CDR3 length: 17 amino acids. CDR3 sequence: CASSLAEGRKGTDTQYF. Here the CDR3 DNA reads TGTGCCAGCAGCTTGGCCGAAGGGAGAAAAGGCACAGATACGCAGTATTTT.

This clonotype came up many times. V is TRBV12-3 or TRBV12-4 and J is TRBJ2-1; 7 bases are shared with TRBD2. Trimming cost V 5 bases and J 15 bases; bases outside gene matches: 10. The CDR3 contains 12 residues. The CDR3 sequence: CASSRGRPQGFF. CDR3 coding DNA: TGTGCCAGCAGTCGCGGGAGACCCCAAGGGTTCTTC.

This clonotype was seen a handful of times. CDR3 amino acids: CSVEGFRGTGELFF. The CDR3 region has the DNA TGCAGCGTTGAAGGATTTAGGGGCACCGGGGAGCTGTTTTTT. The chain joins TRBV29-1 to TRBJ2-2; a possible D gene is TRBD1 (5 bases). Trimming stripped 1 base from V and 4 bases from J, with 10 bases between. Germline V lookup: CDR1 SQVTM, CDR2 ANQGSEA. The CDR3 extends over 14 amino acids.

This sequence joins TRBV24-1 and TRBJ2-3, with D unclear. Trimming removed 1 base at V and 1 base at J, with 11 bases between. This CDR3 has 16 amino acids. Germline V CDR1 and CDR2: KGHDR, SFDVKD. CDR3 sequence reads: CATSDFQRAGTDTQYF. The CDR3 bases are TGTGCCACCAGTGATTTTCAGCGAGCTGGCACAGATACGCAGTATTTT.

This clonotype was detected many times. The V gene is TRBV6-2 or TRBV6-3, the J gene TRBJ2-7, with a possible D match to TRBD1 (6 bases). Germline CDR1 is MNHEY and CDR2 is SVGEGT. Trimming removed 6 bases at V and 2 bases at J, with 14 bases between. This CDR3 region has 14 residues. DNA for the CDR3: TGTGCCAGCAGGCCCCCAGGGGTGGCCTACGAGCAGTACTTC. Its translation: CASRPPGVAYEQYF.

This clonotype was detected a few times. This sequence joins TRBV7-8 and TRBJ2-1; D gene uncertain. Looked up from germline, CDR1 is SGHVS and CDR2 is FQNEAQ. Trimming took 2 bases from V and 4 from J, leaving 12 bases between them. The CDR3 has 15 amino acids. CDR3 region: CASSLPAAQYNEQFF. The CDR3 DNA follows: TGTGCCAGCAGCTTACCCGCAGCGCAGTACAATGAGCAGTTCTTC. The full variable domain, with the rest looked up from reference TRBV7-8 and TRBJ2-1, is GAGVSQSPRYKVAKRGQDVALRCDPISGHVSLFWYQQALGQGPEFLTYFQNEAQLDKSGLPSDRFFAERPEGSVSTLKIQRTQQEDSAVYLCASSLPAAQYNEQFFGPGTRLTVL.

The chain carries TRBV27 and TRBJ2-1; D not resolved. Trimming left V 4 bases short and J 0 bases short, with 13 bases between. This CDR3 has 16 amino acids. The germline V gene has CDR1 MNHEY and CDR2 SMNVEV (reference sequence). CDR3 in DNA: TGTGCCAGCAGTTGGAATTCCCCGGGCTCCTACAATGAGCAGTTCTTC. Translation gives CASSWNSPGSYNEQFF.

This sequence joins TRBV7-9 and TRBJ2-7, with D unresolved. Trimming left V 5 bases short and J 1 base short, with 12 bases between. In germline, CDR1 is SEHNR, CDR2 FQNEAQ (reference sequence). The CDR3 has 14 amino acids. CDR3 loop: CASSPRTESYEQYF. For the CDR3, the DNA is TGTGCCAGCAGCCCGCGGACGGAATCCTACGAGCAGTACTTC.

The chain carries TRBV18 and TRBJ2-5; the D gene could be TRBD1 or TRBD2 (6 bases each). The CDR3 is made up of 17 amino acids. V was cut by 1 base and J by 1 base, with 16 bases left in between. Germline lookup yields CDR1 KGHSH and CDR2 LQKENI. This chain's CDR3 is CASSPRGGGKSQETQYF. The CDR3 nucleotides read TGTGCCAGCTCACCACGAGGAGGGGGGAAGTCCCAAGAGACCCAGTACTTC.

The chain couples TRBV27 to TRBJ1-5; weak D call: TRBD1 (6 bases). The germline V gene encodes CDR1 MNHEY and CDR2 SMNVEV (reference sequence). V was cut by 4 bases and J by 2 bases, with 15 bases left in between. This CDR3 is 16 amino acids long. The CDR3 region has the DNA TGTGCCAGCAGTTCCATACTACGGACAGGCAATCAGCCCCAGCATTTT. This gives the protein CASSSILRTGNQPQHF.

The chain employs TRBV6-2 or TRBV6-3 and TRBJ2-5; 14 bases agree with TRBD2. CDR3 length equals 19 residues. Germline V gene data show CDR1 as MNHEY and CDR2 as SVGEGT. The V gene end was trimmed by 8 bases and the J gene end by 4 bases; junction bases not matched to a gene: 18. CDR3 in amino acids: CASGGTSGSISGNTETQYF. The DNA for the CDR3 is TGTGCCAGCGGAGGGACTAGCGGGAGTATCTCGGGAAATACAGAGACCCAGTACTTC.